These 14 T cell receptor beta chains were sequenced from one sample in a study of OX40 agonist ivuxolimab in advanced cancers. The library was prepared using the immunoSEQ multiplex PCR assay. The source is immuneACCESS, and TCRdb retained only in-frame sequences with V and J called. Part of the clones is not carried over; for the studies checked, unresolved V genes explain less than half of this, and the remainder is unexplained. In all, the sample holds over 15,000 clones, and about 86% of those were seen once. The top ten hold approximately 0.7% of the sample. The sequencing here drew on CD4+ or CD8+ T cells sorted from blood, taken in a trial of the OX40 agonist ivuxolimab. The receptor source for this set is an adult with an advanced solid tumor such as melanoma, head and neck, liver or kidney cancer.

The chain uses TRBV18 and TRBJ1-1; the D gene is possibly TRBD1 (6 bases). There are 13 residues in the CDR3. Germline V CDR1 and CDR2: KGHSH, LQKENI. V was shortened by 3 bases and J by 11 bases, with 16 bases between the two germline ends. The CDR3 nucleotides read TGTGCCAGCTCACCCTCGGGGGGCGGAAGGGCTTTCTTT. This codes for CASSPSGGGRAFF.

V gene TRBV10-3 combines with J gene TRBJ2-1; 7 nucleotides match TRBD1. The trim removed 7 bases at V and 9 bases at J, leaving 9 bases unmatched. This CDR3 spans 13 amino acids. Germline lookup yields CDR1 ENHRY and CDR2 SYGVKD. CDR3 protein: CAIKHTRDSEQFF. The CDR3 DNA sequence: TGTGCCATCAAGCACACCCGGGACAGTGAGCAGTTCTTC.

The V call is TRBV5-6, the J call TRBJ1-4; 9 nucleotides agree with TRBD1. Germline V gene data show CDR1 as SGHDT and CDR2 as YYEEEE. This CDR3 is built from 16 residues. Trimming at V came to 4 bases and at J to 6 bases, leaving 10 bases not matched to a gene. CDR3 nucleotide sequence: TGTGCCAGCAGCATCGCCACGGACAGGGGAGATGAAAAACTGTTTTTT. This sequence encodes CASSIATDRGDEKLFF.

The CDR3: CSAPTDTEAFF. Written as DNA, the CDR3 is TGCAGTGCTCCAACGGACACTGAAGCTTTCTTT. This chain connects TRBV20-1 to TRBJ1-1, with D hard to call. This CDR3 is built from 11 residues. Germline V gene sequence: CDR1 DFQATT, CDR2 SNEGSKA (reference sequence). Trimming pared 5 bases from V and 3 bases from J, leaving 7 bases between.

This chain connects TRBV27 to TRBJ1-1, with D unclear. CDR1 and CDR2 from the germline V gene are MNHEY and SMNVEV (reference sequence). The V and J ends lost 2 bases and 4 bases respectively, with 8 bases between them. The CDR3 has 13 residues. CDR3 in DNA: TGTGCCAGCAGTTTAATCCGGGGCACTGAAGCTTTCTTT. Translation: CASSLIRGTEAFF.

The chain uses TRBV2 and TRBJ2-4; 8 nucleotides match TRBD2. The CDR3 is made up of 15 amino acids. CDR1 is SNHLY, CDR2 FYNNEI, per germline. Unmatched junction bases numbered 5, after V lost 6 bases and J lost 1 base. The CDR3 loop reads CASREVAGAKNIQYF. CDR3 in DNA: TGTGCCAGCAGGGAGGTAGCGGGGGCCAAAAACATTCAGTACTTC.

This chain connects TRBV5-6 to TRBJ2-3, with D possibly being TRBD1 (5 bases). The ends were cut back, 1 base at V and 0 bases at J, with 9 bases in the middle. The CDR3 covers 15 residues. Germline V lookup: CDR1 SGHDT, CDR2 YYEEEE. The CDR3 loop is CASSLTGPSTDTQYF. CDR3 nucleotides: TGTGCCAGCAGCTTGACAGGCCCTAGCACAGATACGCAGTATTTT.

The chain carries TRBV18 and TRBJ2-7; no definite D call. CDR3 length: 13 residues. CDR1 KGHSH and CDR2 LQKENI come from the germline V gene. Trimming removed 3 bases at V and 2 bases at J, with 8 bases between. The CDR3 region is CASSPPMTYEQYF. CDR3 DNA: TGTGCCAGCTCACCCCCAATGACCTACGAGCAGTACTTC. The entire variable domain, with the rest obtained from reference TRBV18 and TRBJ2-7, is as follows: NAGVMQNPRHLVRRRGQEARLRCSPMKGHSHVYWYRQLPEEGLKFMVYLQKENIIDESGMPKERFSAEFPKEGPSILRIQQVVRGDSAAYFCASSPPMTYEQYFGPGTRLTVT.

CDR3 bases: TGCGCCAGCAGCCTCGGGGGGCTAGCGGGAGGGAAATACAATGAGCAGTTCTTC. This codes for CASSLGGLAGGKYNEQFF. The chain employs TRBV5-1 and TRBJ2-1; 12 bases line up with TRBD2. This CDR3 is 18 amino acids long. V dropped 4 bases and J dropped 4; count of bases not matched to a gene: 12. Germline V gene data show CDR1 as SGHRS and CDR2 as YFSETQ.

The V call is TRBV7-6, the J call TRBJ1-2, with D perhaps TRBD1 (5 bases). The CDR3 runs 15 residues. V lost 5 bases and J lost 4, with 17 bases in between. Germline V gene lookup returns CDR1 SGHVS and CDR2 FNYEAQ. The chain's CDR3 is CASSPEAGVGYGYTF. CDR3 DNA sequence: TGTGCCAGCAGCCCAGAGGCGGGGGTGGGCTATGGCTACACCTTC.

DNA of the CDR3: TGTGCCAGCAGGTTCTACGAGCAGTACTTC. The encoded protein is CASRFYEQYF. The chain uses TRBV5-8 and TRBJ2-7; D is unclear. The germline V gene has CDR1 SGHTS and CDR2 YDEGEE. The CDR3 extends over 10 amino acids. The V end lost 5 bases, the J end lost 3 bases, and 3 bases lay between the germline ends.

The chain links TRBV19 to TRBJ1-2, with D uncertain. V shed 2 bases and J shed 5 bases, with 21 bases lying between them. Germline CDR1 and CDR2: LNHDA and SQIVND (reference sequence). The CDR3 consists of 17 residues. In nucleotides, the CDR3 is TGTGCCAGTAGTATAAGCGATAAACCTACGACATTTTATGGCTACACCTTC. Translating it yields CASSISDKPTTFYGYTF.

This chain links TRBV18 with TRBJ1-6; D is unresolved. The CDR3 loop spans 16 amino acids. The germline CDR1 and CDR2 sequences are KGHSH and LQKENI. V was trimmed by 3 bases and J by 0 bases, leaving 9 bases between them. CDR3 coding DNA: TGTGCCAGCTCACCTCTAGATTCCTCCTATAATTCACCCCTCCACTTT. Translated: CASSPLDSSYNSPLHF.

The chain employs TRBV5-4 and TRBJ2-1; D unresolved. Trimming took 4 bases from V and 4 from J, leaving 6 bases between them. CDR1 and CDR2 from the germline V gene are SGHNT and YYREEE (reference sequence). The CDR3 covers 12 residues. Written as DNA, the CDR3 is TGTGCCAGCAGCGAAACGTACAATGAGCAGTTCTTC. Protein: CASSETYNEQFF.